This T cell receptor (beta chain) emerged from a study of radiation and T cells in renal cell carcinoma. Study-wide findings and caveats: Top tumor clonotypes rose in blood 2 weeks post-radiation, then contracted.

With respect to this clone: Antigen specificity is unknown.

This CDR3 has 15 residues. Germline lookup yields CDR1 MNHEY and CDR2 SVGAGI. Trimming removed 5 bases at V and 6 bases at J, with 17 bases between. Time point in this sample: baseline pretreatment blood. Treatment denoted: 15 Gy SBRT to primary tumor, nephrectomy 4 weeks later. Serial blood draws occurred at baseline and 2 and 4 weeks post-SBRT. The tumor was a clear cell renal cell carcinoma. Clones were sequenced by immunoSEQ multiplex PCR, and TCRdb holds only the in-frame ones, with some missing. This table has some 140,000 clones, approximately 91% appearing once. V is TRBV6-5 and J is TRBJ1-5; TRBD1 might be the D (6 bases). The receptor was derived from a woman in her forties or fifties with renal cell carcinoma. The material sequenced was blood, taken from a patient whose treatment included radiotherapy and nephrectomy. DNA for the CDR3: TGTGCCAGCAGTCTCTGGGGGGGCACAGGTCAGCCCCAGCATTTT. Amino acids: CASSLWGGTGQPQHF.